This T cell receptor (beta chain) came from a study of OX40 agonist ivuxolimab in advanced cancers. Across the study: The mean age was 60 years, ranging from 23 to 79, with around four fifths of participants male.

The protocol was immunoSEQ multiplex PCR, while the TCRdb copy is restricted to in-frame clones and leaves out a portion. This sample carries 69,000 or so clones, 88% of them seen once, and the ten largest clones take around 0.56%. After removal of 1 base from V and 5 bases from J, the junction contained 4 bases not matched to a gene. From germline, CDR1 is MGHRA and CDR2 YSYEKL. The CDR3 sequence is 14 residues long. The genes are TRBV4-1 and TRBJ2-5; 7 positions match TRBD1. The input for sequencing was CD4+ or CD8+ T cells sorted from blood, taken in a trial of the OX40 agonist ivuxolimab. The receptor was isolated from an adult with an advanced solid tumor such as melanoma, head and neck, liver or kidney cancer. In DNA, the CDR3 is TGCGCCAGCAGCCAAGTCACAGGGGTTGAGACCCAGTACTTC. Protein sequence: CASSQVTGVETQYF.